This T cell receptor beta chain emerged from a study of T cell changes during pregnancy in multiple sclerosis (dated by TCRdb to between 2018 and 2021). About the study as a whole: The study examined how the T cell repertoire changed over the course of pregnancy in women with multiple sclerosis.

V is pared back by 1 base and J by 8 bases, with 11 bases lying between the germline termini. The CDR3, cysteine through phenylalanine, is 13 amino acids long. The only DNA kept is the CDR3, 39 bases in frame from the first base. The germline V gene provides CDR1 MGHDK and CDR2 SYGVNS. A word on this clone: Its antigen is unknown. Base qualities are not recorded, but no much larger clone differs from it by a single base.

Library construction relied on the immunoSEQ multiplex PCR assay. TCRdb took over this immuneACCESS table, retaining in-frame rearrangements with V and J assigned. Such tables are incomplete; in checked studies, under half of the missing clones stem from an unresolved V gene, and the remainder is unexplained. The sample has 50,000 or so clones on record, around nine tenths of them singletons. Of the sample, around 0.27% is held by the ten largest clones. The rearranged chain carries TRBV25-1 and TRBJ1-2; TRBD1 is a weak D gene call, 5 bases matching. The TCR comes from a female donor with multiple sclerosis, enrolled in a pregnancy study. This material consisted of CD4+ T cells from peripheral blood mononuclear cells, taken in the second trimester of pregnancy. At the DNA level, the sequence is TGTGCCAGCAGTGAATCTGTGGGGCGCGGCTACACCTTC. Translation gives CASSESVGRGYTF.